The sequence of this TCR beta chain was determined in a study of blood T cell repertoires in COVID-19. Study-wide context: Sites in the United States, Italy and Spain provided acute and convalescent COVID-19 samples. T cells, B-cell-depleted T cells, or PBMCs provided the cDNA or gDNA that served as material.

This CDR3 is 14 amino acids long. The germline V gene encodes CDR1 MNHEY and CDR2 SVGAGI. V was pared by 10 bases and J by 8 bases, with 23 bases between. As originally analysed: Reference gene primer amplification yielded estimated nucleated cell counts. TCRdb keeps only in-frame clones here, not all; method: immunoSEQ multiplex PCR. Clonal size and the V and J genes are those of that table, whereas D and trimming came from the DNA. The table records about 140,000 clones, about four fifths of them present only once. Sequenced: peripheral blood. The rearrangement uses TRBV6-5 and TRBJ1-1; tentative D call: TRBD1 (5 bases). The clonotype originates from a human donor in a cohort sampled during active COVID-19. The CDR3 spells CATSLELQGSEAFF. For the CDR3, the DNA is TGTGCCACCTCCCTGGAGCTCCAGGGTTCCGAAGCTTTCTTT.